These 14 T cell receptor beta chains were sequenced from one sample in a study of tumor-infiltrating lymphocytes in primary liver carcinoma. Production of TCR beta cDNA used approximately 0.55 ug total RNA together with a constant-region primer. For TCR beta, libraries were produced by three nested multiplex PCR rounds using slightly modified ARM-PCR. TRBV1-TRBV30 forward primers paired with a C-beta reverse primer drove the first two PCR rounds, roughly 9 cycles each. TCRdb redid the calling of the multiplex PCR reads with MiXCR, one entry per CDR3 protein. The sample yields 250,000 to 350,000 distinct CDR3 sequences, 50% to 60% seen once. Extraction also yielded germline DNA, while blood RNA was obtained from unsorted whole blood. The source material was peripheral blood. The source is a woman aged 25 to 39 with primary liver carcinoma and hepatitis B virus infection.

This clonotype has only a few counts. V gene TRBV6-2 or TRBV6-3 combines with J gene TRBJ1-2; D is unclear. The CDR3 totals 11 residues. In germline, CDR1 is MNHEY, CDR2 SVGEGT. Trimming shortened V by 7 bases and J by 4 bases, and 7 bases separated the two germline ends. In DNA, the CDR3 is TGTGCCAGCAATAGGACCTATGGCTACACCTTC. Encoded protein: CASNRTYGYTF.

This clonotype came up once. The DNA of the CDR3 is TGTGCCAGCATCCCACAGGGTGGGGGAGAGACCCAGTACTTC. Translation gives CASIPQGGGETQYF. This chain uses TRBV5-5 with TRBJ2-5; the D gene is possibly TRBD1 (6 bases). Germline loops: CDR1 SGHKS, CDR2 YYEKEE (reference sequence). The V gene lost 6 bases and the J gene lost 4 bases, with 16 bases spanning the gap. CDR3 length: 14 amino acids. The full variable domain, rest sourced from reference TRBV5-5 and TRBJ2-5, is DAGVTQSPTHLIKTRGQQVTLRCSPISGHKSVSWYQQVLGQGPQFIFQYYEKEERGRGNFPDRFSARQFPNYSSELNVNALLLGDSALYLCASIPQGGGETQYFGPGTRLLVL.

Note on this clonotype: This may be a read error, as it is one base from a much larger clone. The chain employs TRBV12-3 or TRBV12-4 and TRBJ2-3, with 7 bases matching TRBD2. CDR3 size: 11 residues. J gave up 8 bases and V 10 bases, and 6 bases lay outside the gene matches. The chain's CDR3 is CANTPGGTQYF. The DNA for the CDR3 is TGTGCCAACACCCCGGGGGGTACGCAGTATTTT.

The V call is TRBV11-2, the J call TRBJ2-1, with D perhaps being TRBD1 or TRBD2 (6 bases each). The germline V gene encodes CDR1 SGHAT and CDR2 FQNNGV. The CDR3 sequence is 16 residues long. The germline V and J ends were trimmed by 1 base and 15 bases, with 25 bases remaining between them. Here the CDR3 reads CASSLVVGMAGHSPFF. The CDR3 DNA reads TGTGCCAGCAGCTTAGTGGTAGGAATGGCGGGACATAGCCCGTTCTTC. The full variable domain, completed using reference TRBV11-2 and TRBJ2-1, is EAGVAQSPRYKIIEKRQSVAFWCNPISGHATLYWYQQILGQGPKLLIQFQNNGVVDDSQLPKDRFSAERLKGVDSTLKIQPAKLEDSAVYLCASSLVVGMAGHSPFFGPGTRLTVL.

This clonotype was seen once. The chain couples TRBV12-3 or TRBV12-4 to TRBJ2-5; the match to TRBD2 covers 8 bases. The CDR3 runs 14 residues. V was clipped by 7 bases and J by 4 bases; unmatched bases: 8. The CDR3 here is CASIFSGNGETQYF. The CDR3 DNA sequence: TGTGCCAGCATCTTTAGCGGGAATGGAGAGACCCAGTACTTC.

This clonotype appeared a few times. J is TRBJ1-1 and V is TRBV14; 7 bases are a match to TRBD1. The CDR3 is 15 residues long. The germline V gene has CDR1 SGHDN and CDR2 FVKESK. Losses at the gene ends were 0 bases for V and 8 bases for J; bases not matched to a gene: 9. DNA for the CDR3: TGTGCCAGCAGCCAAGATTTGGGGACAGCCCTCGAAGCTTTCTTT. Translating gives CASSQDLGTALEAFF.

This clonotype was counted many times. This chain connects TRBV24-1 to TRBJ1-5; D perhaps matches TRBD1 (5 bases). Trimming removed 9 bases from V and 5 bases from J, with 13 bases in between. The CDR3 runs 13 residues. Germline lookup yields CDR1 KGHDR and CDR2 SFDVKD. The CDR3 nucleotides are TGTGCCACCTCCCAAGGGACCCATCAGCCCCAGCATTTT. As protein: CATSQGTHQPQHF.

This clonotype was detected only a few times. One end of the junction does not line up with germline, which may come from a read error. The CDR3 nucleotides read TGTGCCAGCAACACCCGACAGGGGAGACACAATGAGCAGCTCTTC. As protein: CASNTRQGRHNEQLF. This chain uses TRBV11-2 with TRBJ2-1; TRBD1 agrees at 8 bases. There are 15 residues in the CDR3. Germline V gene sequence: CDR1 SGHAT, CDR2 FQNNGV.

Concerning this clonotype itself: The junction and the germline gene differ at one end; a read error may be behind it. The chain links TRBV14 to TRBJ2-7, with D possibly matching TRBD2 (5 bases). This CDR3 has 13 amino acids. The germline V gene encodes CDR1 SGHDN and CDR2 FVKESK. CDR3 bases: TGTGCCAGCAGCCAAGCGGGGTTCTACCAGCAGTACTTC. This codes for CASSQAGFYQQYF.

The chain uses TRBV6-2 or TRBV6-3 and TRBJ2-7; 7 bases are a match to TRBD2. Germline-derived CDR1 and CDR2 are MNHEY and SVGEGT. The junction had 9 bases not matched to a gene; V was cut back by 4 bases and J by 9 bases. CDR3 length equals 13 residues. CDR3 DNA sequence: TGTGCCAGCAGTTCCAGGACTAGTGACGGGCAGTACTTC. Its translation is CASSSRTSDGQYF.

This clonotype was seen at least ten times. The chain is built from TRBV29-1 and TRBJ1-1, with TRBD1 matching 7 bases. The CDR3 extends over 13 amino acids. The V gene end was trimmed by 6 bases and the J gene end by 4 bases; junction bases not matched to a gene: 8. Germline-derived CDR1 and CDR2 are SQVTM and ANQGSEA. In DNA form, the CDR3 reads TGCAGCGTACAGGGGCCTGGGGGCACTGAAGCTTTCTTT. Protein sequence: CSVQGPGGTEAFF.

This clonotype was observed many times. This rearrangement joins TRBV12-3 or TRBV12-4 to TRBJ1-5; D gene uncertain. The CDR3 has 15 amino acids. V lost 0 bases to trimming and J lost 1 base, with 7 bases between them. CDR3 in amino acids: CASSLAPGSNQPQHF. The CDR3 nucleotides read TGTGCCAGCAGTTTAGCGCCCGGGAGCAATCAGCCCCAGCATTTT.

Comment on this clonotype: This may be a read error, as it is one base from a much larger clone. The gene calls are TRBV6-5 and TRBJ2-7; TRBD1 agrees at 7 bases. Germline CDR1 and CDR2: MNHEY and SVGAGI. The CDR3 consists of 14 residues. CDR3 sequence reads: CARKRQGGSHEQYF. The CDR3 DNA follows: TGTGCCAGAAAGAGACAGGGTGGCTCCCACGAGCAGTACTTC.

The chain couples TRBV28 to TRBJ2-5, with 8 positions matching TRBD1. The CDR3 has 19 amino acids. V trimming: 5 bases; J trimming: 6 bases; junction bases outside the gene matches: 23. Germline V gives CDR1 MDHEN, CDR2 SYDVKM. The CDR3 loop reads CASSRLIDIRDRQRKTQYF. The CDR3 DNA sequence: TGTGCCAGCAGTCGTTTGATTGATATTCGGGACAGGCAAAGAAAGACCCAGTACTTC.